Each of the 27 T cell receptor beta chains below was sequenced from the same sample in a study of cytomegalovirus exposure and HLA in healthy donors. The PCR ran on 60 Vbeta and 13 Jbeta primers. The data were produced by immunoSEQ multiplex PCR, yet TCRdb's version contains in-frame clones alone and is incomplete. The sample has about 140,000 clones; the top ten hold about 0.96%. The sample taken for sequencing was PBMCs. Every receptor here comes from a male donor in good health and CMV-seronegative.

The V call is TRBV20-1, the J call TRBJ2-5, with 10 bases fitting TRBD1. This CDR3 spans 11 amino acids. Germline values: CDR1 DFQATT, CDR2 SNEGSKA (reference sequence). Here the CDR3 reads CRGTGEETQYF. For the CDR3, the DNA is TGCAGGGGGACAGGGGAAGAGACCCAGTACTTC.

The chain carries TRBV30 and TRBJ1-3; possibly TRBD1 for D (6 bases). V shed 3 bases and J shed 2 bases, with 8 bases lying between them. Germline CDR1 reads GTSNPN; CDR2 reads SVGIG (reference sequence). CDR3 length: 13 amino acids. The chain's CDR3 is CAWRRTAGNTIYF. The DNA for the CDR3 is TGTGCCTGGAGACGGACAGCTGGAAACACCATATATTTT. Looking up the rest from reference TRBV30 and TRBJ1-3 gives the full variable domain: SQTIHQWPATLVQPVGSPLSLECTVEGTSNPNLYWYRQAAGRGLQLLFYSVGIGQISSEVPQNLSASRPQDRQFILSSKKLLLSDSGFYLCAWRRTAGNTIYFGEGSWLTVV.

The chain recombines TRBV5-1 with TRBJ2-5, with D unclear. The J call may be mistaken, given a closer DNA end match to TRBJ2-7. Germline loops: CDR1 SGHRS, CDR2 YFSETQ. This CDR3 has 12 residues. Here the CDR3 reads CASSKDTYEQYF. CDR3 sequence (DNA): TGCGCCAGCAGCAAAGACACCTACGAGCAGTACTTC.

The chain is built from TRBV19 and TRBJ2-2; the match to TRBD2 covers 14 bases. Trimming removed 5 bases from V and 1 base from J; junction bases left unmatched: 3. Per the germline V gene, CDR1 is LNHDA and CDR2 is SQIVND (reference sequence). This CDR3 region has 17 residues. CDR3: CASSSGTSGRNTGELFF. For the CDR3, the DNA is TGTGCCAGTAGTTCCGGGACTAGCGGGAGGAACACCGGGGAGCTGTTTTTT. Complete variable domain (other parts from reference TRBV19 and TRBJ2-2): DGGITQSPKYLFRKEGQNVTLSCEQNLNHDAMYWYRQDPGQGLRLIYYSQIVNDFQKGDIAEGYSVSREKKESFPLTVTSAQKNPTAFYLCASSSGTSGRNTGELFFGEGSRLTVL.

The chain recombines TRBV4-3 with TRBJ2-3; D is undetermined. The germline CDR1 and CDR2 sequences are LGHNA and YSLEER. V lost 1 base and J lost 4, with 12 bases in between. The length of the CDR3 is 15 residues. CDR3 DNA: TGCGCCAGCAGCCAAGTCACCTTAGTGGCAGATACGCAGTATTTT. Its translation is CASSQVTLVADTQYF.

The CDR3 bases are TGTGCCACTAGGGGCGGGACGATGAACACTGAAGCTTTCTTT. It translates to CATRGGTMNTEAFF. The genes are TRBV15 and TRBJ1-1; D is perhaps TRBD1 (5 bases). Between the trimmed V and J ends, which lost 9 bases and 0 bases, there was a span of 14 bases. The CDR3 consists of 14 residues. Germline assignment: CDR1 LNHNV and CDR2 YYDKDF (reference sequence).

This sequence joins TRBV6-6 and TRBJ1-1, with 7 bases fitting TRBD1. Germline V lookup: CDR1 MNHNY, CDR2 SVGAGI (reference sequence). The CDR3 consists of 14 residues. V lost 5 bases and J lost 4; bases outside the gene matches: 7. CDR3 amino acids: CASSLTGDVTEAFF. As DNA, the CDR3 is TGTGCCAGCAGTCTCACAGGGGACGTCACTGAAGCTTTCTTT.

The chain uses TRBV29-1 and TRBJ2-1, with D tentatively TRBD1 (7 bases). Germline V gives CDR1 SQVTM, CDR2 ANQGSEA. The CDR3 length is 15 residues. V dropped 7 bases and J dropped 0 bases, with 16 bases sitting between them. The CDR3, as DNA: TGCAGCGCCCGGGGGACAGAGAGCTCCTACAATGAGCAGTTCTTC. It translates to CSARGTESSYNEQFF.

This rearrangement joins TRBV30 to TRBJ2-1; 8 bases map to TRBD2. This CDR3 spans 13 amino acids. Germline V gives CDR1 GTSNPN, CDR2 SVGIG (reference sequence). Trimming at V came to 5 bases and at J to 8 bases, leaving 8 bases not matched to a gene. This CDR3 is CAWAGGGKDEQFF. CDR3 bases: TGTGCCTGGGCGGGAGGTGGGAAGGATGAGCAGTTCTTC.

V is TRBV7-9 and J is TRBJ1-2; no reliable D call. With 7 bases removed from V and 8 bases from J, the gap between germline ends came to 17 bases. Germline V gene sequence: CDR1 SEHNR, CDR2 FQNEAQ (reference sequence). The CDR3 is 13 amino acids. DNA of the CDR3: TGTGCCAGCACAGCTGGAGTCAGAGGGGGCTACACCTTC. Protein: CASTAGVRGGYTF.

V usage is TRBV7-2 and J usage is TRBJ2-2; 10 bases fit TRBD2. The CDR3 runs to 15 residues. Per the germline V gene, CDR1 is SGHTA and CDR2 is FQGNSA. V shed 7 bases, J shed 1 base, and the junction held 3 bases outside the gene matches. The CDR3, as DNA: TGTGCCAGCATAGCGGGGGGCCTGAACACCGGGGAGCTGTTTTTT. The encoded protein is CASIAGGLNTGELFF.

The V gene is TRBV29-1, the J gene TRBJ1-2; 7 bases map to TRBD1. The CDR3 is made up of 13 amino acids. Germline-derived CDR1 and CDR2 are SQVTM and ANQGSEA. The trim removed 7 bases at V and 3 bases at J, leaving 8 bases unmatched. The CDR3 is CSANRGIDYGYTF. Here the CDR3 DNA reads TGCAGCGCGAACAGGGGAATAGACTATGGCTACACCTTC.

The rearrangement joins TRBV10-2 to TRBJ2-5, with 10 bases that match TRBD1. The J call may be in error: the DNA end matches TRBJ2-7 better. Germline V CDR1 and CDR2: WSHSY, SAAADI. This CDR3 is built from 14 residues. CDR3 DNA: TGCGCCAGCATCCCGGGACAGGGGAACTACGAGCAGTACTTC. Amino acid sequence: CASIPGQGNYEQYF.

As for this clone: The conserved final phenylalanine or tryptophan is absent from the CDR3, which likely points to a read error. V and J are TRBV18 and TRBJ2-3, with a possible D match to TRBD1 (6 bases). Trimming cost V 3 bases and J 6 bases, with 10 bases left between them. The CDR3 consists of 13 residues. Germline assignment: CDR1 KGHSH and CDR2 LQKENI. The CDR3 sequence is CASSPQGMDTQYS. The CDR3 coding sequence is TGTGCCAGCTCACCTCAGGGGATGGATACGCAGTATTCT.

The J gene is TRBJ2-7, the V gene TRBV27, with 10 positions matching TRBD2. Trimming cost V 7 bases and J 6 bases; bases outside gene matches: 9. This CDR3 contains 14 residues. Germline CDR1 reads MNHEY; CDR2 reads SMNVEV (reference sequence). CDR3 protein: CASTTASGGAEQYF. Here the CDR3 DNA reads TGTGCCAGCACAACGGCTAGCGGGGGTGCCGAGCAGTACTTC.

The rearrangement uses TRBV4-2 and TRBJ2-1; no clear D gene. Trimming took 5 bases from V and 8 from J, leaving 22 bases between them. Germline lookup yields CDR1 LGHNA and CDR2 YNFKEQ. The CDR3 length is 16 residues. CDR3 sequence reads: CASSKRGLTIDDEQFF. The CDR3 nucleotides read TGTGCCAGCAGCAAAAGAGGCCTAACTATCGACGATGAGCAGTTCTTC.

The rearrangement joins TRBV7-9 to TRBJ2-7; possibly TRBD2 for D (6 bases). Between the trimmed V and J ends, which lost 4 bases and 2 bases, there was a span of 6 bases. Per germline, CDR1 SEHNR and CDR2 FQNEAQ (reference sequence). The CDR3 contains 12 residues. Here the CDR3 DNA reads TGTGCCAGCAGCTCGGGGGCCTACGAGCAGTACTTC. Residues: CASSSGAYEQYF.

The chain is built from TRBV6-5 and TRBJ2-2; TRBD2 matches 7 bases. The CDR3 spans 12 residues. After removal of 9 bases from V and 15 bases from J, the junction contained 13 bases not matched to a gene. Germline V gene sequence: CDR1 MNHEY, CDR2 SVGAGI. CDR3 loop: CASGGDRGKVFF. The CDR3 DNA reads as TGTGCCAGTGGGGGGGACCGGGGAAAGGTGTTTTTT.

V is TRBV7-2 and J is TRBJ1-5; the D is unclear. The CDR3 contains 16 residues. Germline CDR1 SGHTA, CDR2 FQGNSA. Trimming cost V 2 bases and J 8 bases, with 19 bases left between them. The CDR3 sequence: CASSLNGQARLEPQHF. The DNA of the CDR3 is TGTGCCAGCAGCTTAAATGGGCAGGCCCGTCTGGAGCCCCAGCATTTT.

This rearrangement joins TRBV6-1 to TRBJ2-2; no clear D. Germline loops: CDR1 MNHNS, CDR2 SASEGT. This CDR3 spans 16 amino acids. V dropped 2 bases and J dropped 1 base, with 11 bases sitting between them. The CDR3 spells CASSEWAGWNTGELFF. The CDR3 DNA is TGTGCCAGCAGTGAATGGGCAGGTTGGAACACCGGGGAGCTGTTTTTT.

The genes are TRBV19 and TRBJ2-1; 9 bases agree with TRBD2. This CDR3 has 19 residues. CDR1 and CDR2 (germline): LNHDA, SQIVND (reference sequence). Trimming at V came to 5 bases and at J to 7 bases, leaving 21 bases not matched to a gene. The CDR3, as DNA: TGTGCCAGTAGTCCTCTCGCGGGAGGGCCCAGCTGGGTTACGAATGAGCAGTTCTTC. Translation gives CASSPLAGGPSWVTNEQFF. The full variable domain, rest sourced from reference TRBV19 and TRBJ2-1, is DGGITQSPKYLFRKEGQNVTLSCEQNLNHDAMYWYRQDPGQGLRLIYYSQIVNDFQKGDIAEGYSVSREKKESFPLTVTSAQKNPTAFYLCASSPLAGGPSWVTNEQFFGPGTRLTVL.

The CDR3 region has the DNA TGTGCCAGCAGTTTAAGGCAGGGTGACGGGGAGCTGTTTTTT. Its translation is CASSLRQGDGELFF. V and J are TRBV28 and TRBJ2-2; the D gene is possibly TRBD1 (5 bases). The CDR3 spans 14 residues. With 2 bases removed from V and 7 bases from J, the gap between germline ends came to 11 bases. The germline gives CDR1 MDHEN, CDR2 SYDVKM.

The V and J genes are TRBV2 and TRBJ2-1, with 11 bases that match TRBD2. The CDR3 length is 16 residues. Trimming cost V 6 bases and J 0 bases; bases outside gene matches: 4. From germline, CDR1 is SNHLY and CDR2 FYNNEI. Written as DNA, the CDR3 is TGTGCCAGCAGGTTCACTAGCGGGAGCTCCTACAATGAGCAGTTCTTC. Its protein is CASRFTSGSSYNEQFF.

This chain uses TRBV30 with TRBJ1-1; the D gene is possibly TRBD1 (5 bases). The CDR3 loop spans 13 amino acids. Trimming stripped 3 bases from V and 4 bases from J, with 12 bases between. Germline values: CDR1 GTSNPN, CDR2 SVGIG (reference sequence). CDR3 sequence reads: CAWRTGEGTEAFF. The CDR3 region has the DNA TGTGCCTGGAGAACGGGGGAGGGCACTGAAGCTTTCTTT.

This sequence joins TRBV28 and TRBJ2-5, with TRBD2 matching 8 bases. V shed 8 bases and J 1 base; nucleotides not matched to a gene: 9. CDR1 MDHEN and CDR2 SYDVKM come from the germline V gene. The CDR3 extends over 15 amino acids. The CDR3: CASGTGRDFQETQYF. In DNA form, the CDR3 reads TGTGCCAGCGGGACCGGGAGGGACTTCCAAGAGACCCAGTACTTC. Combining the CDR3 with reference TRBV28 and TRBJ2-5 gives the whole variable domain DVKVTQSSRYLVKRTGEKVFLECVQDMDHENMFWYRQDPGLGLRLIYFSYDVKMKEKGDIPEGYSVSREKKERFSLILESASTNQTSMYLCASGTGRDFQETQYFGPGTRLLVL.

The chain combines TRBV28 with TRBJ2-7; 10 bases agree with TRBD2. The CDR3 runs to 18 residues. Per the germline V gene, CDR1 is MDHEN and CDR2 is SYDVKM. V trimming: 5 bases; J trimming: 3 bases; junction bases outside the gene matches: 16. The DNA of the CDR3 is TGTGCCAGCAGTCCTCCCCCTGGGACTAGCGAAAATTACTACGAGCAGTACTTC. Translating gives CASSPPPGTSENYYEQYF.

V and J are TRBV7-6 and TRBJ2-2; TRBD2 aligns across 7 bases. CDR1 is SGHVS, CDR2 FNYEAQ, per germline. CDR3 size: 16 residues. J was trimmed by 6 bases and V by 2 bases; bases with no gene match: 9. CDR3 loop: CASSLFSGDSSGELFF. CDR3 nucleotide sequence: TGTGCCAGCAGCTTATTCAGCGGGGATAGTTCCGGGGAGCTGTTTTTT. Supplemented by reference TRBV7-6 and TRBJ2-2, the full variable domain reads GAGVSQSPRYKVTKRGQDVALRCDPISGHVSLYWYRQALGQGPEFLTYFNYEAQQDKSGLPNDRFSAERPEGSISTLTIQRTEQRDSAMYRCASSLFSGDSSGELFFGEGSRLTVL.